The clone carrying this TCR beta chain was found a few times. Its cognate antigen is unknown. Profiling that covered TCR beta VDJ and CDR3 relied on genomic DNA as its template. TCRdb processed the reads anew with MiXCR; each CDR3 protein has one entry. The sample has 100,000 to 150,000 distinct CDR3 sequences, around two fifths seen once. The CDR3 consists of 16 residues. Trimming took off 5 bases at V and 3 bases at J, with 19 bases between the two ends. From germline, CDR1 is MNHEY and CDR2 SMNVEV (reference sequence). This entry is derived from a study of CD8+CD57+ T cells in acquired aplastic anemia. Background on the study: Sorted CD4+ and CD8+ cells yielded about 2.9 ug of DNA on average. Whole-study results and caveats: Patients had around 30 CD8+ CDR3 sequences in common with controls (the shared set).

The sequencing input was sorted CD4+, CD8+, or CD8+CD57+ T cells (not recorded which) from PBMCs. This TCR came from a human donor in good health, serving as a control. The chain has TRBV27 and TRBJ1-2, with D maybe TRBD1 (5 bases). CDR3 protein: CASSPPIGRGDYGYTF. CDR3 bases: TGTGCCAGCAGTCCTCCTATCGGGAGGGGAGACTATGGCTACACCTTC.